Listed here is a single T cell receptor (beta chain). Its antigen is currently unknown. Sequencing was performed with immunoSEQ multiplex PCR; in TCRdb, only in-frame clones are kept and a portion is missing. The repertoire has about 68,000 clones, roughly 84% of them found once; the top ten carry around 12%. The entry originates in a study of a mutant IDH1 vaccine in newly diagnosed glioma. Study at large: Treated patients showed a male proportion of around 62%, a female proportion of around 40%, and a mean age of about 41 years. The earlier regimen, radiotherapy, temozolomide, or both, was most often both.

Time point reported: week 35, safety follow-up. Doses consisted of 300 ug of mutant IDH1 20-mer peptide each, paired with topical imiquimod. This CDR3 spans 15 amino acids. In germline, CDR1 is MGHDK, CDR2 SYGVNS. V dropped 2 bases and J dropped 1; count of bases not matched to a gene: 3. The chain carries TRBV25-1 and TRBJ2-7; TRBD2 matches at 9 bases. Sequencing was performed on PBMCs, taken from a glioma patient whose treatment included an IDH1 peptide vaccine. The sequence came from a man between 18 and 35 years old with glioma. The CDR3 loop reads CASSERGRASYEQYF. The CDR3 DNA reads as TGTGCCAGCAGTGAACGCGGGAGGGCGTCCTACGAGCAGTACTTC.